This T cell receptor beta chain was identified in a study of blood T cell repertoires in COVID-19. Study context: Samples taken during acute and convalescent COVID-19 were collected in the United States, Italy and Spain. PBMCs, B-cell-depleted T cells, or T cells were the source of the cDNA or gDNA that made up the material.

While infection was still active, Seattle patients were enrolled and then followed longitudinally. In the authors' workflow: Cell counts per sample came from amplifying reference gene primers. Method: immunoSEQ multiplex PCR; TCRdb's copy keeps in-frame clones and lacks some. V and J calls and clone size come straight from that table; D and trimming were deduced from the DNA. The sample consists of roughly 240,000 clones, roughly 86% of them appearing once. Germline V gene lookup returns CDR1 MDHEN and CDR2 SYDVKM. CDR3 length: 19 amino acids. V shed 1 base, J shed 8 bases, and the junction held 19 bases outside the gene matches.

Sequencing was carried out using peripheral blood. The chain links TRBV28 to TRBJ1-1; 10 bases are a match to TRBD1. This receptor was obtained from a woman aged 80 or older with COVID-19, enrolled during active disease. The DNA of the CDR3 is TGTGCCAGCAGTTTATCCGTCAGGACAGGGGGAGCCCCCCTTCCGGAAGCTTTCTTT. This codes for CASSLSVRTGGAPLPEAFF.